This TCR beta chain originates from a study of T cell changes during pregnancy in multiple sclerosis. Profiling relied on immunoSEQ multiplex PCR, and the TCRdb table lists in-frame clones only, not all of them. The table lists 30,000 to 45,000 clones, 92% of them singletons. Germline V lookup: CDR1 SGHVS, CDR2 FQNEAQ. The CDR3 has 17 residues. Trimming removed 2 bases from V and 5 bases from J; junction bases left unmatched: 11. The rearrangement uses TRBV7-8 and TRBJ2-3; 9 bases fit TRBD2. The material was CD8+ T cells from peripheral blood mononuclear cells, obtained in the first trimester of pregnancy. The TCR was taken from a female donor with multiple sclerosis, enrolled in a pregnancy study. The CDR3 here is CASSLTLSGGREDTQYF. CDR3 nucleotides: TGTGCCAGCAGCTTAACCCTGAGCGGGGGGCGGGAAGATACGCAGTATTTT. The full variable domain, its missing parts supplied by reference TRBV7-8 and TRBJ2-3, is GAGVSQSPRYKVAKRGQDVALRCDPISGHVSLFWYQQALGQGPEFLTYFQNEAQLDKSGLPSDRFFAERPEGSVSTLKIQRTQQEDSAVYLCASSLTLSGGREDTQYFGPGTRLTVL.